Sequencing of this TCR beta chain was carried out in a study of blood T cell repertoires in COVID-19. Study background: The United States, Italy and Spain were the sources of the acute and convalescent COVID-19 samples. PBMCs, B-cell-depleted T cells, or T cells provided the cDNA or gDNA that made up the material.

The protocol was immunoSEQ multiplex PCR, while the TCRdb copy is restricted to in-frame clones and leaves out a portion. The sample gives some 85,000 clones, just under 80% of which show up once; more than 6% is in the top ten. Patients from Seattle were sampled longitudinally, starting during active infection. This CDR3 spans 13 amino acids. V was cut by 6 bases and J by 8 bases, with 16 bases left in between. The germline V gene has CDR1 LNHDA and CDR2 SQIVND (reference sequence). The sample consisted of peripheral blood. This chain uses TRBV19 with TRBJ2-5; D is possibly TRBD1 (5 bases). This TCR came from a man between 70 and 80 years old with COVID-19, enrolled during active disease. CDR3 protein: CASSSNQRGTQYF. CDR3 nucleotide sequence: TGTGCCAGTAGCTCTAATCAAAGGGGAACCCAGTACTTC.